This T cell receptor beta chain derives from a study of T cell changes during pregnancy in multiple sclerosis. The V end was cut by 6 bases, the J end by 2 bases, with 10 bases between. The germline V gene encodes CDR1 MNHEY and CDR2 SVGAGI. This CDR3 region has 13 residues. Assay used: immunoSEQ multiplex PCR; TCRdb lists only in-frame clones, some missing. The data show tens of thousands of clones, with approximately 92% seen just once and 0.7% to 1% held by the top ten. The V gene is TRBV6-5, the J gene TRBJ1-1, with no clear D. The sequencing used peripheral blood, collected in the first trimester of pregnancy. This TCR was recovered from a female donor with multiple sclerosis, enrolled in a pregnancy study. The CDR3 bases are TGTGCCAGCAGATCACGAGCTAACACTGAAGCTTTCTTT. This encodes CASRSRANTEAFF.